The sequence of this TCR beta chain was determined in a study of T cell repertoires in cytomegalovirus infection (dated by TCRdb to between 2017 and 2020). For the wider study: Donor HLA type was relevant to the analysis, as public TCR beta signatures indicated carriage of CMV infection together with the matching HLA type.

With regard to this clonotype: Its specific antigen is unknown. No clone much larger than this one lies a single base away; base qualities are absent.

Instrument used: Illumina HiSeq 1500. TCRdb ran its own pipeline on the public reads, namely fastp trimming at Q25 and MiXCR clone calling, and kept in-frame beta chains. Rows are unified per CDR3 protein, each entry keeping the most common DNA and genes. Within this sample are about 230,000 distinct CDR3 sequences, with about 20% of them counted one time only. The ten most abundant clones make up over 15% of the sample. The investigation overall reported the following: The ex vivo response was dominated by HLA-C-restricted CMV-specific TCR beta clonotypes, which also provided the single most frequent clonotype in two of eight donors. Cumulative frequency of public TCR beta family members discriminated carriers of CMV infection plus the relevant HLA type in this cohort and an independent approximately 360-donor cohort.

The CDR3 starts with the cysteine, ends with the phenylalanine, and has 14 residues. The CDR3 DNA has 42 bases and is translated from base 1. The germline V gene provides CDR1 SGHAT and CDR2 FQNNGV. V is pruned by 5 bases and J by 3 bases, leaving 5 bases of the junction without a gene match. Sequences were obtained from CD8+ T cells from PBMCs. This TCR came from a human donor in good health (CMV status not recorded). Some clones in this sample may be carry-over from other donors' samples. The receptor chain draws on TRBV11-2 and TRBJ1-1, with 8 bases aligning to TRBD1. The nucleotide sequence is given as TGTGCCAGCAGCCCCCGGACAGGGTACACTGAAGCTTTCTTT. It encodes CASSPRTGYTEAFF.